The rows below give T cell receptor beta chains drawn from one sample of a study of blood T cell repertoires in COVID-19. TCRdb keeps only in-frame clones here, not all; method: immunoSEQ multiplex PCR. The sample shows about 160,000 clones, around 90% of them seen only once. Input material: peripheral blood. These receptors all stem from a man aged 18 to 30 with acute or convalescent COVID-19. CDR3s include the opening cysteine and the closing phenylalanine or tryptophan. Each record gives: CDR3 DNA, CDR3 protein, D gene, CDR3 length, V gene, J gene, clone size. The D gene is left open where the match is weak. Some rows mark clone size as missing; the rest say once, few, many or name a class of expanded clone.

TGTGCCAGCAGCCGGGACAGCTCCTACGAGCAGTACTTC	CASSRDSSYEQYF	TRBD1	13	TRBV12-3/TRBV12-4	TRBJ2-7	NA
TGCGCCAGCAGCCGGGACAGGGGACAGGGAGAGACCCAGTACTTC	CASSRDRGQGETQYF	TRBD1	15	TRBV5-1	TRBJ2-5	NA
TGTGCCAGCAGTATTCGTCTGGACGCGGGACTGTTTTTT	CASSIRLDAGLFF	NA	13	TRBV2	TRBJ1-4	few
TGTGCCAGCAGTCCCGGGACAGGGGCTGTTACTGAAGCTTTCTTT	CASSPGTGAVTEAFF	TRBD1	15	TRBV6-6	TRBJ1-1	NA
TGTGCCAGCAGCATCGACAGTGGCCCTCAGCCCCAGCATTTT	CASSIDSGPQPQHF	NA	14	TRBV7-8	TRBJ1-5	NA
TGCGCCAGCAGCTTGGGTTTAGGGGACAGGGGGCGCGTATCTCCCGGCTACACCTTC	CASSLGLGDRGRVSPGYTF	TRBD1	19	TRBV5-1	TRBJ1-2	NA
TGTGCCAGCAGTTTATCAGGGGGTCGCGGCTACGAGCAGTACTTC	CASSLSGGRGYEQYF	NA	15	TRBV27	TRBJ2-7	NA
TGTGCCAGCAGTTACGGGCCCGATACGCAGTATTTT	CASSYGPDTQYF	NA	12	TRBV6-5	TRBJ2-3	NA
TGTGCCAGCAGTGACACAACAGGGGCCACAGATACGCAGTATTTT	CASSDTTGATDTQYF	TRBD1	15	TRBV6-4	TRBJ2-3	NA
TGTGCCAGCAGCCCGCGTGGGGGAGGAAATGGCTACACCTTC	CASSPRGGGNGYTF	NA	14	TRBV3-1/TRBV3-2	TRBJ1-2	NA
TGCAGCGTTAACAGGGGTGATGGAAACACCATATATTTT	CSVNRGDGNTIYF	TRBD1	13	TRBV29-1	TRBJ1-3	NA
TGTGCCAGCAGCCAAGATCGGAGCGGGAGGAACGACGAGCAGTACTTC	CASSQDRSGRNDEQYF	TRBD2	16	TRBV4-2	TRBJ2-7	NA
TGTGCCAGCAGCCAGTACACCGGGACAGGGACTTCTGAAGCTTTCTTT	CASSQYTGTGTSEAFF	TRBD1	16	TRBV14	TRBJ1-1	NA
TGTGCCAGCAGTTCCTCAAAGTCGGGTGAGCAGTTCTTC	CASSSSKSGEQFF	NA	13	TRBV27	TRBJ2-1	NA
TGTGCCAGCAGTTACTCTTCGGCAGGGGTCAACTATGGCTACACCTTC	CASSYSSAGVNYGYTF	NA	16	TRBV6-5	TRBJ1-2	NA
TGCGCCAGCAGCTTGTCCCTTACAGGGGGCGGCACAGATACGCAGTATTTT	CASSLSLTGGGTDTQYF	TRBD1	17	TRBV5-1	TRBJ2-3	few
TGTGCCAGCAGCCAAAACTCGAAGAGGGCTGAAGCTTTCTTT	CASSQNSKRAEAFF	NA	14	TRBV4-2	TRBJ1-1	NA
TGTGCCAGCAAGATTGGACTAGCCAACACCGGGGAGCTGTTTTTT	CASKIGLANTGELFF	TRBD2	15	TRBV11-2	TRBJ2-2	once
TGTGCCAGAAGCGCTAACCCCCTAGACAGGGCACAAAATAATTCACCCCTCCACTTT	CARSANPLDRAQNNSPLHF	TRBD1	19	TRBV5-3	TRBJ1-6	NA
TGTGCCAGCAGCTTAGGAGGCAAGGCCGGCCACGGAAACACCATATATTTT	CASSLGGKAGHGNTIYF	NA	17	TRBV7-8	TRBJ1-3	NA
TGTGCCAGCAGCTTTCTTCTAGCGGGAGTAAGGGAGACCCAGTACTTC	CASSFLLAGVRETQYF	TRBD2	16	TRBV7-9	TRBJ2-5	NA
TGTGCCAGCAGCTTACGTGGACTAGCGGGAGGGCCCTACGAGCAGTACTTC	CASSLRGLAGGPYEQYF	TRBD2	17	TRBV13	TRBJ2-7	NA
TGTGCCTGGAACGGAGTAGGGGGCATTTCACCCCTCCACTTT	CAWNGVGGISPLHF	TRBD1	14	TRBV30	TRBJ1-6	NA
TGTGCCAGCAGCTTGGCGACCAGGGGGAAGGTTAACTATGGCTACACCTTC	CASSLATRGKVNYGYTF	TRBD1	17	TRBV5-8	TRBJ1-2	NA
TGTGCCAGCAGCAAAGGGACTAGTCTAGCCTACGAGCAGTACTTC	CASSKGTSLAYEQYF	TRBD2	15	TRBV9	TRBJ2-7	NA
TGTGCCAGCAGCCGGACAGGACCTGGCTATGGCTACACCTTC	CASSRTGPGYGYTF	TRBD1	14	TRBV3-1/TRBV3-2	TRBJ1-2	NA
TGTGCCTGGAGGGGGGACAGTTTTTATAATTCACCCCTCCACTTT	CAWRGDSFYNSPLHF	TRBD1	15	TRBV30	TRBJ1-6	NA
TGTGCCAGCAGCTACAGGGAGGCTCAGCCCCAGCATTTT	CASSYREAQPQHF	NA	13	TRBV6-5	TRBJ1-5	NA
TGTGCCAGCAGCTTAGCGGGGAACTCCTACGAGCAGTACTTC	CASSLAGNSYEQYF	NA	14	TRBV11-3	TRBJ2-7	NA